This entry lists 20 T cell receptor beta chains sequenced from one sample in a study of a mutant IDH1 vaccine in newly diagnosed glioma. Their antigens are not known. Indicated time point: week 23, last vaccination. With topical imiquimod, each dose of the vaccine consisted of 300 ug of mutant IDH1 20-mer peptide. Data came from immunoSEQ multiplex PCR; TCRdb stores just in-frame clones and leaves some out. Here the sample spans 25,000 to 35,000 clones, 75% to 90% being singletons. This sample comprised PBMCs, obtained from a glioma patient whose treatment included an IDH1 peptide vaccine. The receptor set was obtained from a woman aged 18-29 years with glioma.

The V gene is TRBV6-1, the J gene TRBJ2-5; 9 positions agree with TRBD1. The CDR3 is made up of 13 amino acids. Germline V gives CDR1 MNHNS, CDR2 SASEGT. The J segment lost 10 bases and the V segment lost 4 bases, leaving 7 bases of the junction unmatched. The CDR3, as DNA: TGTGCCAGCAGTGGGGGACAGGGCCTAGGCCAGTACTTC. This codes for CASSGGQGLGQYF.

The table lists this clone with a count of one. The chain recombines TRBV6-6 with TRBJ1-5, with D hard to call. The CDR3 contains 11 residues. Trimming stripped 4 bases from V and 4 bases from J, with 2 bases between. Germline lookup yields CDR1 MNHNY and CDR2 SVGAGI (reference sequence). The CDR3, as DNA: TGTGCCAGCAGTTCGAATCAGCCCCAGCATTTT. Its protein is CASSSNQPQHF.

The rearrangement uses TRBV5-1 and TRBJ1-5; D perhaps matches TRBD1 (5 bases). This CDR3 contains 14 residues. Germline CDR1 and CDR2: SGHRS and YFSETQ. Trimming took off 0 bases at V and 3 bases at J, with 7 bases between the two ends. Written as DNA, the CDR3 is TGCGCCAGCAGCTTGGCAGGGTCCAATCAGCCCCAGCATTTT. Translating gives CASSLAGSNQPQHF.

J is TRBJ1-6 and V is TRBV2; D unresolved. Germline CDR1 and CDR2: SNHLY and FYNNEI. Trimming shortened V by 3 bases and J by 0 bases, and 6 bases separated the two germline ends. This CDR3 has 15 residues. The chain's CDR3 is CASSEEGSYNSPLHF. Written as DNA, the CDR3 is TGTGCCAGCAGTGAGGAGGGCTCCTATAATTCACCCCTCCACTTT.

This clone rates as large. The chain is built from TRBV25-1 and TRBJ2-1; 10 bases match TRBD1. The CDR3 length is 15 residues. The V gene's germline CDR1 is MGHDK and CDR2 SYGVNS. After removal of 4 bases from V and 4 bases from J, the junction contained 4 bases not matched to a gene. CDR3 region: CASSVGTGVYNEQFF. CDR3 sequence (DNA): TGTGCCAGCAGTGTAGGGACAGGGGTTTACAATGAGCAGTTCTTC.

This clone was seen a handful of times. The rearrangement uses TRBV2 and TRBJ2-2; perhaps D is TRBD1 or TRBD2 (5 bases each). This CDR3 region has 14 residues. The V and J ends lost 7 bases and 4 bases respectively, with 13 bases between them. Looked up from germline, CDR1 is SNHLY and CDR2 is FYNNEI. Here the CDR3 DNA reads TGTGCCAGCAATGCTTACGGGGCCACCGGGGAGCTGTTTTTT. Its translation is CASNAYGATGELFF.

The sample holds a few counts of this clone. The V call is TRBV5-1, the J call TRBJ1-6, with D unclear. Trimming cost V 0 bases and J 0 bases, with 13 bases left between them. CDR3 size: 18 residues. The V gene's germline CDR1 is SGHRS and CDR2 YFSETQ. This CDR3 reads CASSLEPRGSSYNSPLHF. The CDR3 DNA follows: TGCGCCAGCAGCTTGGAACCTCGTGGAAGCTCCTATAATTCACCCCTCCACTTT. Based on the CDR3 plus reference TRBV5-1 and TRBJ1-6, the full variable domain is KAGVTQTPRYLIKTRGQQVTLSCSPISGHRSVSWYQQTPGQGLQFLFEYFSETQRNKGNFPGRFSGRQFSNSRSEMNVSTLELGDSALYLCASSLEPRGSSYNSPLHFGNGTRLTVT.

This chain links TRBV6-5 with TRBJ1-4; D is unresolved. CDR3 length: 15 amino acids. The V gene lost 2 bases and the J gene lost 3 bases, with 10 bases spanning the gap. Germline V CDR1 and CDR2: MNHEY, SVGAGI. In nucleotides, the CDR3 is TGTGCCAGCAGTTACGGCTCCACGGCTAATGAAAAACTGTTTTTT. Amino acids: CASSYGSTANEKLFF.

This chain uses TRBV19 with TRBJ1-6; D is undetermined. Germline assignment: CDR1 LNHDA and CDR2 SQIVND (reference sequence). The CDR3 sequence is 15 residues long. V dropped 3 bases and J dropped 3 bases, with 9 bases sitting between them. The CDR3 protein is CASSIGADYNSPLHF. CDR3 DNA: TGTGCCAGTAGTATCGGTGCAGACTATAATTCACCCCTCCACTTT.

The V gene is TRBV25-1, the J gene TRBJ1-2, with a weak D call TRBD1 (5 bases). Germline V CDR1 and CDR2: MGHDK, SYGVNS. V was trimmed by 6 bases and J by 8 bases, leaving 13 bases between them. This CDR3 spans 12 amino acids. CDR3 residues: CASSVGGIGYTF. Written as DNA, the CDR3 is TGTGCCAGCAGCGTGGGGGGTATCGGCTACACCTTC.

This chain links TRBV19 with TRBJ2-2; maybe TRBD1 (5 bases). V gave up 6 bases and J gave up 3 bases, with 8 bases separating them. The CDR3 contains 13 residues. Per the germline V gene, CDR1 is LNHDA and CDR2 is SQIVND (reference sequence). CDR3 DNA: TGTGCCAGTAGGACAGACTACACCGGGGAGCTGTTTTTT. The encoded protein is CASRTDYTGELFF. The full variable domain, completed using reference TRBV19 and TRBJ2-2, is DGGITQSPKYLFRKEGQNVTLSCEQNLNHDAMYWYRQDPGQGLRLIYYSQIVNDFQKGDIAEGYSVSREKKESFPLTVTSAQKNPTAFYLCASRTDYTGELFFGEGSRLTVL.

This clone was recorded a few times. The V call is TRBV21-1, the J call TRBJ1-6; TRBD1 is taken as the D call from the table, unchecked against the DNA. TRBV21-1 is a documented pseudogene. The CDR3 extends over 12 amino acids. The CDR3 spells CASSKGTGPLHF. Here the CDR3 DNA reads TGTGCCAGCAGCAAGGGGACAGGGCCCCTCCACTTT.

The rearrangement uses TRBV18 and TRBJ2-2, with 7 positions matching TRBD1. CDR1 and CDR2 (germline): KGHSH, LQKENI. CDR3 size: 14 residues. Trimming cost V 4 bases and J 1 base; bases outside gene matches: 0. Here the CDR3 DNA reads TGTGCCAGCTCACGGACAGGGAACACCGGGGAGCTGTTTTTT. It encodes CASSRTGNTGELFF.

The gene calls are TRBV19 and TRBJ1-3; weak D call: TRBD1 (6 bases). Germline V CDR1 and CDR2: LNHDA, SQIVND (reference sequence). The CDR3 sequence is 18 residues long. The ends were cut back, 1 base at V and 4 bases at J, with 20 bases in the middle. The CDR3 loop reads CASSIGGSHPGAGNTIYF. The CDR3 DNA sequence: TGTGCCAGTAGTATAGGGGGGAGTCACCCAGGGGCCGGAAACACCATATATTTT.

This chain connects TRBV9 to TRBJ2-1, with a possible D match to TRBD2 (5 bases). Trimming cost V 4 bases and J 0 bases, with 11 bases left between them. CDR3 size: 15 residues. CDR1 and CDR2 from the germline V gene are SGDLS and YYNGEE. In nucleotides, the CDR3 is TGTGCCAGCAGCCCCGGAGGAAGCTCCTACAATGAGCAGTTCTTC. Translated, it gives CASSPGGSSYNEQFF. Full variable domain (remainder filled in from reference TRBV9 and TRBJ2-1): DSGVTQTPKHLITATGQRVTLRCSPRSGDLSVYWYQQSLDQGLQFLIQYYNGEERAKGNILERFSAQQFPDLHSELNLSSLELGDSALYFCASSPGGSSYNEQFFGPGTRLTVL.

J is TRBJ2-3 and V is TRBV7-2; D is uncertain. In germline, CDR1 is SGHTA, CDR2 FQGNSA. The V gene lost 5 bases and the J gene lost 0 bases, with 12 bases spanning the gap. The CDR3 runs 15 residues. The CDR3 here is CASSVLPGSTDTQYF. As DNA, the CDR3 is TGTGCCAGCAGCGTACTACCTGGGAGCACAGATACGCAGTATTTT.

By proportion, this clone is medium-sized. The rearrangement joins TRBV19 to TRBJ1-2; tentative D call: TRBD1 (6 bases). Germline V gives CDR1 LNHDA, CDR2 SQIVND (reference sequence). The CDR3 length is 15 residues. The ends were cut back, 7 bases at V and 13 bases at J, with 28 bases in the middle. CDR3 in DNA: TGTGCCAGTAAAACATCGTCCGGGAACAGGGTCATGGGCACCTTC. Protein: CASKTSSGNRVMGTF.

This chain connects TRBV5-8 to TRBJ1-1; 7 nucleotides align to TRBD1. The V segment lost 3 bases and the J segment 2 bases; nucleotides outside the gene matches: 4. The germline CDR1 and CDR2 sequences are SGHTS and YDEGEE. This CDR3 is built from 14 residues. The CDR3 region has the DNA TGTGCCAGCAGCTACCGACAGGGTAACACTGAAGCTTTCTTT. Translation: CASSYRQGNTEAFF.

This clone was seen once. The CDR3 loop is CSASWTGTTFF. In nucleotides, the CDR3 is TGCAGTGCTTCCTGGACAGGGACAACTTTCTTT. The genes are TRBV20-1 and TRBJ1-1; 8 bases match TRBD1. The CDR3 extends over 11 amino acids. CDR1 DFQATT and CDR2 SNEGSKA come from the germline V gene (reference sequence). V lost 5 bases to trimming and J lost 12 bases; unmatched junction nucleotides: 8.

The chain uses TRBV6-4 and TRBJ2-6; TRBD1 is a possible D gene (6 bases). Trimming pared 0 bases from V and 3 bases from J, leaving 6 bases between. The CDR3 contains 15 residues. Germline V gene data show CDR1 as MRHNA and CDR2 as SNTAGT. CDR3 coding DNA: TGTGCCAGCAGTGACTCACAGGGTGGGGCCAACGTCCTGACTTTC. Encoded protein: CASSDSQGGANVLTF.